This TCR beta chain was identified during a study of Graves' ophthalmopathy and Graves' hyperthyroidism. Study background: The study drew peripheral blood at initial diagnosis, before any treatment. Study-wide results and limits: In predicting ophthalmopathy progression, the model reached about 69% sensitivity and roughly 74% specificity.

Ophthalmopathy was moderately-to-severely active, CAS at least 3, NOSPECS at least 4, lasting under 3 months. An approximately 10 ml volume of fresh peripheral blood provided the PBMCs. This clonotype was observed many times. Antigen: not known. Germline V lookup: CDR1 SGHDN, CDR2 FVKESK. CDR3 length: 15 amino acids. The ends were cut back, 4 bases at V and 2 bases at J, with 15 bases in the middle. RNA transcripts were the template, and TCR beta CDR3 regions were amplified from them. HTBI primers served in a first-round RT-PCR, which a second-round multiplex PCR followed. TCRdb re-analysed the multiplex PCR reads in MiXCR, keeping a single row per CDR3 protein. The sample lists around 470,000 distinct CDR3 sequences, approximately 15% occurring once.

The chain carries TRBV14 and TRBJ2-7; the D is unclear. Sequenced: blood. This TCR derives from a woman in her 30s with Graves' ophthalmopathy. CDR3 loop: CASSRALGTTYEQYF. The CDR3 nucleotides are TGTGCCAGCAGCCGAGCACTGGGAACAACCTACGAGCAGTACTTC.